This T cell receptor beta chain was sequenced in a study of blood T cells in healthy people across ages. Findings and limits, study-wide: Expanded clonotype changes were possibly confounded by unknown donor CMV status.

Using a J-beta primer mix together with a sample-barcoded 5' primer, a second PCR was run for roughly 6 to 12 cycles. TCRdb re-analysed the 5' RACE reads in MiXCR, keeping a single row per CDR3 protein. The sample has under 2,000,000 distinct CDR3 sequences; 49% are singletons. Turning to this clonotype: Its antigen remains unknown.

Donors were systemically healthy Caucasian individuals from Russia aged 6 to 90 years. Between the trimmed V and J ends, which lost 1 base and 1 base, there was a span of 12 bases. Germline assignment: CDR1 SGHTA and CDR2 FQGNSA. The CDR3 is 16 residues long. The sequenced sample was blood. The genes are TRBV7-2 and TRBJ2-3; no definite D call. The clonotype comes from a woman in her thirties or forties in good health. The CDR3 DNA reads TGTGCCAGCAGCTTAGACCGCAGATCAGGCACAGATACGCAGTATTTT. This sequence encodes CASSLDRRSGTDTQYF.